The clone carrying this T cell receptor beta chain has a handful of counts. This CDR3 is built from 16 residues. Trimming pared 3 bases from V and 1 base from J, leaving 16 bases between. Germline CDR1 and CDR2: SGHRS and YFSETQ. This entry is derived from a study of response to subunit inactivated influenza vaccine. TCRdb processed the RT-PCR reads anew with MiXCR; each CDR3 protein has one entry. The table shows around 530,000 distinct CDR3 sequences, with approximately 10% occurring only once. This material consisted of PBMCs from blood, taken on the day of vaccination. This sequence was found in a man in his forties or fifties who received an inactivated influenza vaccine. The rearrangement joins TRBV5-1 to TRBJ1-1; D possibly corresponds to TRBD1 (6 bases). The CDR3 loop reads CASSWVTGRGNTEAFF. The CDR3 bases are TGCGCCAGCAGCTGGGTTACAGGGCGCGGGAACACTGAAGCTTTCTTT. The entire variable domain, with the rest obtained from reference TRBV5-1 and TRBJ1-1, is as follows: KAGVTQTPRYLIKTRGQQVTLSCSPISGHRSVSWYQQTPGQGLQFLFEYFSETQRNKGNFPGRFSGRQFSNSRSEMNVSTLELGDSALYLCASSWVTGRGNTEAFFGQGTRLTVV.